One sample yielded the 32 T cell receptor beta chains listed below, sequenced in a study of blood T cells in healthy people across ages (dated by TCRdb to between 2015 and 2017). The library was prepared using 5' RACE. This sample was sequenced with an Illumina HiSeq 2500. The second PCR ran for roughly 7 to 11 cycles and used a J-beta primer mix along with a sample-barcoded 5' primer. TCRdb handled the public reads itself, with Q25 trimming in fastp and clone calling in MiXCR, and kept productive beta chains. Entries are consolidated by CDR3 protein sequence, retaining the most common genes and DNA. This sample is represented by about 680,000 distinct CDR3 sequences; about half of them were singletons. About a third of the sample is held by the ten biggest clonotypes. Sequencing used blood. The receptors derive from a woman in her sixties in good health.

This clonotype was picked up a small number of times. The genes are TRBV20-1 and TRBJ2-3; D possibly corresponds to TRBD2 (7 bases). Deletions cut 5 bases from V and 5 bases from J, with 20 bases between. This CDR3 has 15 amino acids. CDR1 and CDR2 from the germline V gene are DFQATT and SNEGSKA (reference sequence). The CDR3 sequence is CSAPRQGRARDTQYF. Here the CDR3 DNA reads TGCAGTGCTCCTAGGCAGGGGAGGGCCCGAGATACGCAGTATTTT.

This clonotype was seen just once. V usage is TRBV4-3 and J usage is TRBJ1-1; TRBD1 matches at 7 bases. The CDR3 runs to 15 residues. J lost 1 base, V lost 3 bases, and 5 bases had no gene match. Looked up from germline, CDR1 is LGHNA and CDR2 is YSLEER. The CDR3 sequence: CASSQEGGQNTEAFF. The CDR3 coding sequence is TGCGCCAGCAGCCAGGAAGGGGGCCAGAACACTGAAGCTTTCTTT.

This clonotype appeared a few times. CDR3 in amino acids: CASSLGGRSLRPSNEQFF. The CDR3 DNA reads TGTGCCAGCAGCTTAGGGGGACGGTCCCTCAGGCCCTCGAATGAGCAGTTCTTC. The genes are TRBV7-6 and TRBJ2-1; possibly TRBD1 or TRBD2 for D (5 bases each). V lost 1 base and J lost 7, with 23 bases in between. CDR3 length equals 18 residues. Germline values: CDR1 SGHVS, CDR2 FNYEAQ.

The chain joins TRBV20-1 to TRBJ2-7, with TRBD2 matching over 11 bases. Germline loops: CDR1 DFQATT, CDR2 SNEGSKA (reference sequence). The CDR3 runs to 15 residues. J lost 3 bases, V lost 6 bases, and 10 bases had no gene match. The CDR3 sequence: CSALPGLADIYEQYF. CDR3 coding DNA: TGCAGTGCCCTTCCGGGACTAGCGGATATCTACGAGCAGTACTTC.

J is TRBJ2-1 and V is TRBV20-1; 13 bases are a match to TRBD2. The assigned J gene may be wrong: the sequence end matches TRBJ2-7 better. The CDR3 sequence is 17 residues long. Germline V gene sequence: CDR1 DFQATT, CDR2 SNEGSKA (reference sequence). CDR3 nucleotide sequence: TGCAGTGCTAACGGACTAGCGGGAGCCTCACTCTACAATGAGCAGTACTTC. It yields the protein CSANGLAGASLYNEQYF.

The chain combines TRBV12-3 or TRBV12-4 with TRBJ1-2, with D possibly TRBD1 on 6 matching bases. The V and J ends lost 7 bases and 4 bases respectively, with 16 bases between them. The CDR3 is made up of 14 amino acids. CDR3 in amino acids: CASKPLDSLYGYTF. The CDR3 DNA sequence: TGTGCCAGCAAACCATTGGACAGCCTCTATGGCTACACCTTC.

J is TRBJ2-7 and V is TRBV10-3; 12 positions agree with TRBD2. The CDR3 is 14 amino acids. V dropped 6 bases and J dropped 2; count of bases not matched to a gene: 2. Germline CDR1 and CDR2: ENHRY and SYGVKD. DNA of the CDR3: TGTGCCATCAGGACTAGCGGGGGAACCTACGAGCAGTACTTC. Its protein is CAIRTSGGTYEQYF.

The rearrangement uses TRBV20-1 and TRBJ2-2, with TRBD2 matching over 9 bases. With 2 bases clipped from V and 5 bases from J, the junction kept 3 bases outside the gene matches. Germline lookup yields CDR1 DFQATT and CDR2 SNEGSKA (reference sequence). The CDR3 length is 14 residues. This CDR3 is CSARPSGRTGELFF. The CDR3 DNA sequence: TGCAGTGCTAGACCCAGCGGGAGGACCGGGGAGCTGTTTTTT.

This rearrangement joins TRBV27 to TRBJ1-6; D gene uncertain. This CDR3 spans 12 amino acids. Germline V CDR1 and CDR2: MNHEY, SMNVEV (reference sequence). The ends were cut back, 2 bases at V and 9 bases at J, with 5 bases in the middle. CDR3 DNA sequence: TGTGCCAGCAGTTTAGGGCCTTCACCCCTCCACTTT. It translates to CASSLGPSPLHF.

The chain employs TRBV5-1 and TRBJ2-1; D possibly matches TRBD1 or TRBD2 (5 bases each). TRBJ2-7 matches the DNA end more closely, so the J call is doubtful. The CDR3 is 15 amino acids. Germline V gives CDR1 SGHRS, CDR2 YFSETQ. CDR3 DNA sequence: TGCGCCAGCAGCTTTCGGGGACCTCCCTACAATGAGCAGTACTTC. Translation: CASSFRGPPYNEQYF.

This clonotype was counted many times. V usage is TRBV4-2 and J usage is TRBJ2-7; 7 bases are shared with TRBD1. This CDR3 is 14 amino acids long. V was pared by 3 bases and J by 0 bases, with 2 bases of the junction left unmatched. Germline CDR1 LGHNA, CDR2 YNFKEQ. CDR3 loop: CASSQGDSSYEQYF. In DNA form, the CDR3 reads TGTGCCAGCAGCCAGGGGGACAGCTCCTACGAGCAGTACTTC.

CDR3 sequence (DNA): TGCGCCAGCAGCTTTGCCGGGACAGAGCAGTACTTC. This sequence encodes CASSFAGTEQYF. This chain uses TRBV5-1 with TRBJ2-5; 7 bases are shared with TRBD1. CDR1 and CDR2 (germline): SGHRS, YFSETQ. J was trimmed by 11 bases and V by 2 bases; bases with no gene match: 6. The CDR3 runs 12 residues. Based on the CDR3 plus reference TRBV5-1 and TRBJ2-5, the full variable domain is KAGVTQTPRYLIKTRGQQVTLSCSPISGHRSVSWYQQTPGQGLQFLFEYFSETQRNKGNFPGRFSGRQFSNSRSEMNVSTLELGDSALYLCASSFAGTEQYFGPGTRLLVL.

This chain connects TRBV7-9 to TRBJ2-5, with D tentatively TRBD1 (6 bases). The DNA end favors TRBJ2-1, so the J call may be wrong. This CDR3 contains 15 residues. CDR1 is SEHNR and CDR2 is FQNEAQ in the germline V gene (reference sequence). For the CDR3, the DNA is TGTGCCAGCAGTGGACATAGGACAGCGCAAGAGACCCAGTTCTTC. Its translation is CASSGHRTAQETQFF.

The table lists this clonotype with a few counts. The chain couples TRBV10-3 to TRBJ1-4; TRBD1 matches 7 bases. The length of the CDR3 is 12 residues. Per the germline V gene, CDR1 is ENHRY and CDR2 is SYGVKD. V trimming: 6 bases; J trimming: 10 bases; junction bases outside the gene matches: 5. The CDR3 is CAISDREGKLFF. The CDR3 DNA reads TGTGCCATCAGCGACAGGGAGGGAAAACTGTTTTTT.

This clonotype was seen a few times. This rearrangement joins TRBV27 to TRBJ2-6; 9 bases are shared with TRBD1. This CDR3 has 17 amino acids. Trimming took 3 bases from V and 2 from J; bases not matched to a gene: 5. Germline V gene lookup returns CDR1 MNHEY and CDR2 SMNVEV (reference sequence). CDR3 sequence reads: CASSFLGTGTGANVLTF. In DNA form, the CDR3 reads TGTGCCAGCAGTTTTCTGGGGACAGGGACTGGGGCCAACGTCCTGACTTTC. The full variable domain, completed using reference TRBV27 and TRBJ2-6, is EAQVTQNPRYLITVTGKKLTVTCSQNMNHEYMSWYRQDPGLGLRQIYYSMNVEVTDKGDVPEGYKVSRKEKRNFPLILESPSPNQTSLYFCASSFLGTGTGANVLTFGAGSRLTVL.

This clonotype was counted a single time. V and J are TRBV5-1 and TRBJ2-7; maybe TRBD2 (6 bases). Per the germline V gene, CDR1 is SGHRS and CDR2 is YFSETQ. V gave up 0 bases and J gave up 7 bases, with 20 bases separating them. The CDR3 consists of 16 residues. In nucleotides, the CDR3 is TGCGCCAGCAGCTTGGTTGGAGGGGTCCTTTACAATGAGCAGTACTTC. Translating it yields CASSLVGGVLYNEQYF.

The sample holds many counts of this clonotype. V is TRBV6-6 and J is TRBJ2-5; D call uncertain. The CDR3 runs 9 residues. Trimming pared 10 bases from V and 4 bases from J, leaving 4 bases between. Germline CDR1 MNHNY, CDR2 SVGAGI (reference sequence). The CDR3 loop is CATGETQYF. The DNA of the CDR3 is TGTGCCACCGGAGAGACCCAGTACTTC.

The chain couples TRBV29-1 to TRBJ2-1; TRBD1 is a possible D gene (6 bases). This CDR3 spans 14 amino acids. Germline V CDR1 and CDR2: SQVTM, ANQGSEA. Trimming removed 3 bases from V and 0 bases from J, with 9 bases in between. The CDR3 region has the DNA TGCAGCGTTGACGGACAGTCCTCCTACAATGAGCAGTTCTTC. Translation gives CSVDGQSSYNEQFF.

There are a few counts of this clonotype. The chain recombines TRBV5-1 with TRBJ2-7, with 11 nucleotides matching TRBD2. The CDR3 loop spans 14 amino acids. Germline V gene sequence: CDR1 SGHRS, CDR2 YFSETQ. With V trimmed by 4 bases and J by 3 bases, 3 bases remained unmatched. The CDR3 nucleotides are TGCGCCAGCAGCAAACTAGCGGGAGACTACGAGCAGTACTTC. Residues: CASSKLAGDYEQYF.

The chain employs TRBV7-2 and TRBJ2-1; D is possibly TRBD2 (6 bases). Per germline, CDR1 SGHTA and CDR2 FQGNSA. The CDR3 is 14 residues long. Trimming removed 2 bases from V and 10 bases from J, with 15 bases in between. CDR3 amino acids: CASSLRGASYEQFF. The CDR3 coding sequence is TGTGCCAGCAGCTTACGCGGGGCATCCTACGAGCAGTTCTTC. Supplemented by reference TRBV7-2 and TRBJ2-1, the full variable domain reads GAGVSQSPSNKVTEKGKDVELRCDPISGHTALYWYRQSLGQGLEFLIYFQGNSAPDKSGLPSDRFSAERTGGSVSTLTIQRTQQEDSAVYLCASSLRGASYEQFFGPGTRLTVL.

There are a few counts of this clonotype. The J gene is TRBJ2-1, the V gene TRBV20-1; TRBD2 aligns across 9 bases. Germline CDR1 reads DFQATT; CDR2 reads SNEGSKA (reference sequence). Trimming cost V 1 base and J 4 bases; bases outside gene matches: 5. This CDR3 contains 15 residues. In DNA, the CDR3 is TGCAGTGCTAGAGGCCTAGCGGGAACTTACAATGAGCAGTTCTTC. It yields the protein CSARGLAGTYNEQFF.

The chain carries TRBV6-5 and TRBJ2-5; 9 nucleotides match TRBD1. The end of the DNA fits TRBJ2-4 better, so the J call may be wrong. CDR3 length equals 14 residues. Looked up from germline, CDR1 is MNHEY and CDR2 is SVGAGI. CDR3 nucleotides: TGTGCCAGCAGTCGAGGGACAGGGAGCAACATTCAGTACTTC. Protein: CASSRGTGSNIQYF.

This clonotype was seen more than once but under ten times. This chain links TRBV4-3 with TRBJ2-7, with TRBD2 matching 8 bases. V lost 1 base to trimming and J lost 0 bases; unmatched junction nucleotides: 2. Germline V gene data show CDR1 as LGHNA and CDR2 as YSLEER. The CDR3 runs 15 residues. CDR3 protein: CASSQGSGVSYEQYF. In DNA, the CDR3 is TGCGCCAGCAGCCAAGGTAGCGGGGTCTCCTACGAGCAGTACTTC.

This clonotype has a handful of counts. This rearrangement joins TRBV5-6 to TRBJ2-3, with D tentatively TRBD2 (5 bases). Germline CDR1 and CDR2: SGHDT and YYEEEE. The germline V and J ends were trimmed by 5 bases and 0 bases, with 16 bases remaining between them. This CDR3 region has 16 residues. CDR3 nucleotide sequence: TGTGCCAGCAGTTCGGCGCGGGTTGTGAGCACAGATACGCAGTATTTT. Its protein is CASSSARVVSTDTQYF.

This clonotype was picked up a small number of times. The gene calls are TRBV6-5 and TRBJ2-7; 7 nucleotides match TRBD1. Germline CDR1 MNHEY, CDR2 SVGAGI. V lost 5 bases and J lost 6; bases outside the gene matches: 4. The CDR3 contains 12 residues. Written as DNA, the CDR3 is TGTGCCAGCAGTCTTCGACAGGGCGAGCAGTACTTC. It translates to CASSLRQGEQYF.

This clonotype was seen only a few times. V usage is TRBV25-1 and J usage is TRBJ2-1, with 14 positions matching TRBD2. CDR3 length equals 20 residues. The V and J ends lost 5 bases and 4 bases, in that order; junction bases with no gene match: 16. The germline gives CDR1 MGHDK, CDR2 SYGVNS. CDR3 bases: TGTGCCAGCAGTAAACTATGGAGCGGGACTAGCGGGAGAGATTACAATGAGCAGTTCTTC. This codes for CASSKLWSGTSGRDYNEQFF.

This clonotype was recorded many times. V and J are TRBV12-2 and TRBJ2-7; the table's D call, TRBD2, was not checked against the DNA. TRBV12-2 corresponds to a pseudogene. CDR3 size: 13 residues. DNA of the CDR3: TGTGCAAGTCGCTCTCGGACTTACTACGAGCAGTACTTC. Translation: CASRSRTYYEQYF.

The chain joins TRBV18 to TRBJ2-5; 10 bases are shared with TRBD1. V lost 4 bases to trimming and J lost 9 bases; unmatched junction nucleotides: 11. The CDR3 is 15 residues long. CDR1 and CDR2 (germline): KGHSH, LQKENI. This CDR3 is CASSRPGQGIRAQYF. The DNA of the CDR3 is TGTGCCAGCTCACGACCGGGACAGGGGATAAGGGCCCAGTACTTC.

The count of this clonotype is one. This chain connects TRBV20-1 to TRBJ2-4; 8 bases align to TRBD2. CDR1 and CDR2 (germline): DFQATT, SNEGSKA (reference sequence). This CDR3 has 16 amino acids. V trimming: 6 bases; J trimming: 1 base; junction bases outside the gene matches: 11. CDR3 bases: TGCAGTGCACTCCATGCGGGAGGTGTGGCCAAAAACATTCAGTACTTC. Amino acids: CSALHAGGVAKNIQYF.

The V gene is TRBV2, the J gene TRBJ1-2; no clear D gene. The CDR3 loop spans 12 amino acids. The ends were cut back, 8 bases at V and 0 bases at J, with 7 bases in the middle. Germline CDR1 and CDR2: SNHLY and FYNNEI. The CDR3 nucleotides read TGTGCCAGCCAACAACCTAACTATGGCTACACCTTC. This encodes CASQQPNYGYTF. The whole variable domain, filled in from reference TRBV2 and TRBJ1-2, reads EPEVTQTPSHQVTQMGQEVILRCVPISNHLYFYWYRQILGQKVEFLVSFYNNEISEKSEIFDDQFSVERPDGSNFTLKIRSTKLEDSAMYFCASQQPNYGYTFGSGTRLTVV.

The rearrangement uses TRBV29-1 and TRBJ2-5, with TRBD1 matching over 8 bases. Near its end, the DNA agrees better with TRBJ2-7, so the J call may be wrong. Germline lookup yields CDR1 SQVTM and CDR2 ANQGSEA. This CDR3 has 13 residues. CDR3 DNA: TGCAGCGTCGAGACAGGGGACTCCTACGAGCAGTACTTC. Encoded protein: CSVETGDSYEQYF.

The chain uses TRBV2 and TRBJ2-5; 11 bases fit TRBD2. Looked up from germline, CDR1 is SNHLY and CDR2 is FYNNEI. The junction had 16 bases not matched to a gene; V was cut back by 5 bases and J by 11 bases. The CDR3 runs 16 residues. As DNA, the CDR3 is TGTGCCAGCAGTCTCACTAGCGGGAGTAGGAGGTATGAGCAGTACTTC. It is translated as CASSLTSGSRRYEQYF.